This T cell receptor (beta chain) derives from a study of cytomegalovirus exposure and HLA in healthy donors. Profiled with immunoSEQ multiplex PCR; TCRdb holds only in-frame clones, not every one. There are 220,000 or so clones in the sample; 87% occur only once, and approximately 2% lies in the top ten. V shed 4 bases and J shed 6 bases, with 11 bases lying between them. CDR3 size: 12 residues. Germline lookup yields CDR1 SQVTM and CDR2 ANQGSEA. The receptor's source is a woman aged 18-29 years in good health and CMV-seropositive. V gene TRBV29-1 combines with J gene TRBJ2-3; D ambiguous. Input material: PBMCs. DNA for the CDR3: TGCAGCGTTGCGGGTAGGCTGGATACGCAGTATTTT. This codes for CSVAGRLDTQYF.